The 12 T cell receptor beta chains in this list originate from one sample, sequenced in a study of graft-versus-host responses after intestinal transplantation. The data were produced by immunoSEQ multiplex PCR, yet TCRdb's version contains in-frame clones alone and is incomplete. The sample consists of 90,000 to 150,000 clones, 85% to 95% of them appearing once. These receptors' targets are unknown. Material: unstimulated CD4+ T cells sorted from spleen or lymph node cells, obtained before intestinal transplant. Receptors originate from a human donor who received an intestinal transplant.

The rearrangement uses TRBV5-8 and TRBJ1-4, with D tentatively TRBD1 (5 bases). In germline, CDR1 is SGHTS, CDR2 YDEGEE. The V and J ends lost 2 bases and 4 bases respectively, with 18 bases between them. There are 17 residues in the CDR3. The CDR3 sequence: CASSFGYRIGGNEKLFF. DNA for the CDR3: TGTGCCAGCAGCTTCGGGTATAGGATCGGGGGTAATGAAAAACTGTTTTTT.

V and J are TRBV30 and TRBJ1-5; D gene unclear. CDR1 and CDR2 (germline): GTSNPN, SVGIG (reference sequence). The CDR3 sequence is 14 residues long. V shed 1 base and J shed 3 bases, with 10 bases lying between them. CDR3 in amino acids: CAWSALTFNQPQHF. CDR3 in DNA: TGTGCCTGGAGTGCATTGACATTCAATCAGCCCCAGCATTTT.

The rearrangement links TRBV28 to TRBJ2-3, with 9 bases aligning to TRBD2. This CDR3 contains 12 residues. The germline V gene encodes CDR1 MDHEN and CDR2 SYDVKM. J gave up 10 bases and V 8 bases, and 7 bases lay outside the gene matches. The CDR3 DNA sequence: TGTGCCAGCCGTTCCCGCGGGGGGGCGCAGTATTTT. It yields the protein CASRSRGGAQYF.

This chain connects TRBV15 to TRBJ2-1, with 8 bases lining up with TRBD2. Germline V lookup: CDR1 LNHNV, CDR2 YYDKDF (reference sequence). The CDR3 has 16 residues. V dropped 5 bases and J dropped 3; count of bases not matched to a gene: 9. The CDR3 region has the DNA TGTGCCACCAGCGAGACTGTTAGCGGGATCTACAATGAGCAGTTCTTC. Its protein product is CATSETVSGIYNEQFF.

The count of this clone is one. V gene TRBV12-5 combines with J gene TRBJ1-5; D not certain. The CDR3 consists of 15 residues. With 7 bases removed from V and 2 bases from J, the gap between germline ends came to 15 bases. Germline values: CDR1 LGHNT, CDR2 FRNRAP. The chain's CDR3 is CASAPRVGGNQPQHF. The CDR3 nucleotides read TGTGCTAGTGCCCCTCGCGTCGGGGGCAATCAGCCCCAGCATTTT.

The chain has TRBV6-5 and TRBJ1-6, with D maybe TRBD1 (6 bases). Trimming cost V 7 bases and J 10 bases, with 17 bases left between them. The CDR3 has 14 amino acids. Germline CDR1 and CDR2: MNHEY and SVGAGI. CDR3 bases: TGTGCCAGCAAATCAGGGGATTTCGGATCACCCCTCCACTTT. Amino acids: CASKSGDFGSPLHF.

The rearrangement links TRBV28 to TRBJ2-4; 10 bases fit TRBD2. The CDR3 is 14 amino acids. The V and J ends lost 10 bases and 0 bases, in that order; junction bases with no gene match: 3. Per germline, CDR1 MDHEN and CDR2 SYDVKM. CDR3 residues: CATLAGLAKNIQYF. For the CDR3, the DNA is TGTGCCACACTAGCGGGGCTAGCCAAAAACATTCAGTACTTC.

This chain joins TRBV30 and TRBJ2-1; 8 bases match TRBD2. V lost 3 bases and J lost 4; bases outside the gene matches: 2. This CDR3 has 13 amino acids. From germline, CDR1 is GTSNPN and CDR2 SVGIG (reference sequence). In nucleotides, the CDR3 is TGTGCCTGGAGCACTAGCGGATACAATGAGCAGTTCTTC. It encodes CAWSTSGYNEQFF.

V gene TRBV30 combines with J gene TRBJ2-2; D is unresolved. With 0 bases removed from V and 0 bases from J, the gap between germline ends came to 11 bases. The CDR3 spans 16 residues. CDR1 and CDR2 from the germline V gene are GTSNPN and SVGIG (reference sequence). The CDR3 nucleotides are TGTGCCTGGAGTGTACTTTATGGGGCGAACACCGGGGAGCTGTTTTTT. This codes for CAWSVLYGANTGELFF.

The gene calls are TRBV11-2 and TRBJ1-1; maybe TRBD1 (6 bases). The CDR3 sequence is 15 residues long. From germline, CDR1 is SGHAT and CDR2 FQNNGV. V was cut by 0 bases and J by 1 base, with 9 bases left in between. The CDR3 reads CASSLDARGNTEAFF. In DNA form, the CDR3 reads TGTGCCAGCAGCTTAGATGCCAGGGGGAACACTGAAGCTTTCTTT.

V gene TRBV6-1 combines with J gene TRBJ2-7; TRBD2 agrees at 9 bases. The V and J ends lost 6 bases and 4 bases, in that order; junction bases with no gene match: 4. The CDR3 extends over 13 amino acids. Germline loops: CDR1 MNHNS, CDR2 SASEGT. Here the CDR3 reads CASRPGLAYEQYF. CDR3 in DNA: TGTGCCAGCAGACCGGGACTAGCTTACGAGCAGTACTTC.

V is TRBV18 and J is TRBJ2-1; D could derive from TRBD1 or TRBD2 (5 bases each). In germline, CDR1 is KGHSH, CDR2 LQKENI. Trimming removed 0 bases at V and 0 bases at J, with 9 bases between. The CDR3 has 16 residues. The CDR3 region has the DNA TGTGCCAGCTCACCACCGGGGACCATCTCCTACAATGAGCAGTTCTTC. Translating gives CASSPPGTISYNEQFF.